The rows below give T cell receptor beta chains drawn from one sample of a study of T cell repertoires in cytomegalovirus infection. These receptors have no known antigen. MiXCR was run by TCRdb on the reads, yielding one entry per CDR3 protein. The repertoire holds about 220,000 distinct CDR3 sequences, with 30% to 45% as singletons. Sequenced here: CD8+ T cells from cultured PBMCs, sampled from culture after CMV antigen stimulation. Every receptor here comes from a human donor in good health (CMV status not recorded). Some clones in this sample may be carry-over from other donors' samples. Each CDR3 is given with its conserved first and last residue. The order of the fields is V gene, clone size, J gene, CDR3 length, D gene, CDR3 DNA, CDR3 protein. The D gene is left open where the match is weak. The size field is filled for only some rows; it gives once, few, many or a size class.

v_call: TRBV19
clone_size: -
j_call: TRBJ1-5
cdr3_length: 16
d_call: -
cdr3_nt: TGTGCCAGTAGTCCGGGCTACAGCGATAGCAATCAGCCCCAGCATTTT
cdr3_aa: CASSPGYSDSNQPQHF

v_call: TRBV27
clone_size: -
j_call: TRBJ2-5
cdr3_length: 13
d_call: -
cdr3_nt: TGTGCCAGCGGGGGGGGCCTGGAGAAGACCCAGTACTTC
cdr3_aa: CASGGGLEKTQYF

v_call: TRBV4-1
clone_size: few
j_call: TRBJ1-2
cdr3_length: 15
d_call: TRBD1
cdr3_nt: TGCGCCAGCAGCCAAGATAGTCGGACAGGGAATGGCTACACCTTC
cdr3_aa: CASSQDSRTGNGYTF

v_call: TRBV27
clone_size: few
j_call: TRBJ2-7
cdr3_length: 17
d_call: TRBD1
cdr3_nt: TGTGCCAGCAGTTTAATCCTGACAGGGTCCCGCTCCTACGAGCAGTACTTC
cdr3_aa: CASSLILTGSRSYEQYF

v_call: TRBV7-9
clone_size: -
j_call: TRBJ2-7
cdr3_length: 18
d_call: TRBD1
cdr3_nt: TGTGCCAGCAGCTCCATCCACGGACAGGGGCATATCTCCTACGAGCAGTACTTC
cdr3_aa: CASSSIHGQGHISYEQYF

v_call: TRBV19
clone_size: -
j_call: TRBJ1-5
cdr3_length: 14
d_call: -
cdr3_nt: TGTGCCAGTAGTGCGCCGGGACACACAGAGTGCCAGCATTTT
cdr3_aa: CASSAPGHTECQHF

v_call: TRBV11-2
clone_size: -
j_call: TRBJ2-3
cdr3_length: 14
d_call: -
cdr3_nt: TGTGCCAGCAGCTTACGGGGGGCGGTTGATACGCAGTATTTT
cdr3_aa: CASSLRGAVDTQYF

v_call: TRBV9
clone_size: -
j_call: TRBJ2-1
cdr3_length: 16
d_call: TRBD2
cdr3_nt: TGTGCCAGCAGCGGGAGGAGCGGGAGGGACTACAATGAGCAGTTCTTC
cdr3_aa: CASSGRSGRDYNEQFF

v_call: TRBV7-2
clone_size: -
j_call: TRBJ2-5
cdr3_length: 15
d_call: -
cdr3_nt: TGTGCCAGCAGCTTAGATAGCGGAAGAAAAGAGACCCAGTACTTC
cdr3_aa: CASSLDSGRKETQYF

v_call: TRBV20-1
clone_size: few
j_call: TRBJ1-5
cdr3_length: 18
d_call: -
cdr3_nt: TGCAGTGCTCCGGCCGGGGCCGGCTCAGGTGGCCCCAATCAGCCCCAGCATTTT
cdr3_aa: CSAPAGAGSGGPNQPQHF

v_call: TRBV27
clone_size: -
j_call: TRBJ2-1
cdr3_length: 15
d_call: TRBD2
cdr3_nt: TGTGCCACCTCCCCGGGAGCGGGAGACTACAATGAGCAGTTCTTC
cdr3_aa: CATSPGAGDYNEQFF

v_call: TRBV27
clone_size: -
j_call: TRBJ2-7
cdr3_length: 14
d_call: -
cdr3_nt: TGTGCCAGCAGTTTGATCGGGCAGGCCTACGAGCAGTACTTC
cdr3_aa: CASSLIGQAYEQYF

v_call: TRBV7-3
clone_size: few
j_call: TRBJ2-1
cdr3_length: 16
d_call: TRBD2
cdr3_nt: TGTGCCAGCAGCTTAAGCGGGGGAACTTCCTACAATGAGCAGTTCTTC
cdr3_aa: CASSLSGGTSYNEQFF

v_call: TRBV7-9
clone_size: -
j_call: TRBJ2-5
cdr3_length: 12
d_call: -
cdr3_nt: TGTGCCAGCAGCTTCGCCGCCCTGGACCAGTACTTC
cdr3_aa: CASSFAALDQYF

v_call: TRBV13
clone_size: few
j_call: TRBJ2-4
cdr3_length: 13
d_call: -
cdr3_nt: TGTGCCAGCAGCTTAGACCGACGGAACATTCAGTACTTC
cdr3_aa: CASSLDRRNIQYF

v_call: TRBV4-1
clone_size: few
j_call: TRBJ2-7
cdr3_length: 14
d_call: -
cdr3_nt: TGCGCCAGCAGCCAAGATCAAATGACAGACGAGCAGTACTTC
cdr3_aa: CASSQDQMTDEQYF

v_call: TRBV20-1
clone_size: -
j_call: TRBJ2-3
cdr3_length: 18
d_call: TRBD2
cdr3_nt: TGCAGTGCTACCCCCTTCTCCGGACTAGCGGATCTCACAGATACGCAGTATTTT
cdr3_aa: CSATPFSGLADLTDTQYF

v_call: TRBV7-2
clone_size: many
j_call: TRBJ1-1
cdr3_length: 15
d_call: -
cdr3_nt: TGTGCCAGCAGCCCCTGGGGGGACATGAACACTGAAGCTTTCTTT
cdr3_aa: CASSPWGDMNTEAFF

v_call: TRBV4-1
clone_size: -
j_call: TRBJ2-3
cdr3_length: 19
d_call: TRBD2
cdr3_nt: TGCGCCAGCAGCCCGTATACTAGCGGGGGGGCCGCAAGGACAGATACGCAGTATTTT
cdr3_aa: CASSPYTSGGAARTDTQYF

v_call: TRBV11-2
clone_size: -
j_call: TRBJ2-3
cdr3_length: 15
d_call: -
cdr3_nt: TGTGCCAGCAGTTCGATCGTACGGTCCACAGATACGCAGTATTTT
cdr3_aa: CASSSIVRSTDTQYF

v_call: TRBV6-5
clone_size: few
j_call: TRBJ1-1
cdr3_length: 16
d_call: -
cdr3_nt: TGTGCCAGCAGTCCGCCCAGGGGCCGGGGGACCACTGAAGCTTTCTTT
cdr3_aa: CASSPPRGRGTTEAFF

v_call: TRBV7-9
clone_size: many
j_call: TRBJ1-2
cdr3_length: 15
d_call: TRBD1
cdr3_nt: TGTGCCAGCAGCGCTCGGGACAGGGATATCTATGGCTACACCTTC
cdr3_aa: CASSARDRDIYGYTF

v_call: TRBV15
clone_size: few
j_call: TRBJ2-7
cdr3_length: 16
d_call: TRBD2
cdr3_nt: TGTGCCACCAGCAGAGAGGAGACTAGCGGAACCTACGAGCAGTACTTC
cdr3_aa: CATSREETSGTYEQYF

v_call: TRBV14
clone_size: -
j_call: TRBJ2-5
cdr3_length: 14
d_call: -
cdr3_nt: TGTGCCAGCAGCCAAGTTCAGACTTCCAAAGTCCAGTACTTC
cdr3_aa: CASSQVQTSKVQYF

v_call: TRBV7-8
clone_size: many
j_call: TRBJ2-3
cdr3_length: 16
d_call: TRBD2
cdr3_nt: TGTGCCAGCAGCGCCCCGACTAGCGGGGGGCCAGATACGCAGTATTTT
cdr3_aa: CASSAPTSGGPDTQYF

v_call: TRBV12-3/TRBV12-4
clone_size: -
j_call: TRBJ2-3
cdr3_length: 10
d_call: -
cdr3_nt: TGTGCCACGGGGGGCGATACGCAGTATTTT
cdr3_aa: CATGGDTQYF

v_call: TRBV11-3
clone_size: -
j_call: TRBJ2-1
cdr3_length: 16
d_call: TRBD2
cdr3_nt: TGTGCCAGCAGCTTAGATCCAGCGGGAGCCTACAATGAGCAGTTCTTC
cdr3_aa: CASSLDPAGAYNEQFF

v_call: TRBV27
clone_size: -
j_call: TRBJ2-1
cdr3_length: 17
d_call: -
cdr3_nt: TGTGCCAGCAGTCCGAGGGGTGGGGGTGGGGGCTACAATGAGCAGTTCTTC
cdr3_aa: CASSPRGGGGGYNEQFF

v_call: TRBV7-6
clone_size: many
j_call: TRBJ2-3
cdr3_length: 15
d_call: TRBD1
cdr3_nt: TGTGCCAGCAGCTTTACAGGGGGCAAGGTGGATACGCAGTATTTT
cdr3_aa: CASSFTGGKVDTQYF

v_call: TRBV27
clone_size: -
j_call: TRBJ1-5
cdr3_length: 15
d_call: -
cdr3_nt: TGTGCCAGCAGTTTAAGAGGGGCACGCAGTCAGCCCCAGCATTTT
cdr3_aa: CASSLRGARSQPQHF

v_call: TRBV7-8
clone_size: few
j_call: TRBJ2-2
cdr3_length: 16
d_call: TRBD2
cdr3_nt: TGTGCCAGCAGCGTAAGAATAGCGGGGGACACCGGGGAGCTGTTTTTT
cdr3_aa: CASSVRIAGDTGELFF

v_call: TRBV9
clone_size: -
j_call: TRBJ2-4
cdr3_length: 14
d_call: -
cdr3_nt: TGTGCCAGCAGCGTAGATGATGCCTTAAACATTCAGTACTTC
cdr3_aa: CASSVDDALNIQYF

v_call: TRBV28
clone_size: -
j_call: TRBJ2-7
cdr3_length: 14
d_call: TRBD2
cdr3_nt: TGTGCCAGCAGTTCACTAGCGGGAGAGGGCGAGCAGTACTTC
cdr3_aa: CASSSLAGEGEQYF

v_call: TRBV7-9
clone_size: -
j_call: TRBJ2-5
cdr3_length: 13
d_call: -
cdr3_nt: TGTGCCAGCAGCTTAGAGGGGCAACTCGACCAGTACTTC
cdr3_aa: CASSLEGQLDQYF

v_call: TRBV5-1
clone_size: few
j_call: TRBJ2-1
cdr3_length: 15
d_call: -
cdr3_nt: TGCGCCAGCAGCCTACCGGGACAAGGCTACAATGAGCAGTTCTTC
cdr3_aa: CASSLPGQGYNEQFF

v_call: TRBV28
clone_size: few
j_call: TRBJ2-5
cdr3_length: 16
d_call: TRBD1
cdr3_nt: TGTGCCAGCAGTTTATATGGGGACAGTCTACAAGAGACCCAGTACTTC
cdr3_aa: CASSLYGDSLQETQYF

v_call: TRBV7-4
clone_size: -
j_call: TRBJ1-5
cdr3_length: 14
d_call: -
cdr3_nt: TGTGCCAGCAGCTTACGGGAATACAATCAGCCCCAGCATTTT
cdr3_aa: CASSLREYNQPQHF

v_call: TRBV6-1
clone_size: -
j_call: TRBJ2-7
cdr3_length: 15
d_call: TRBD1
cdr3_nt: TGTGCCAGCAGTGAGGTCCGACAGGGGGACTACGAGCAGTACTTC
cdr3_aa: CASSEVRQGDYEQYF

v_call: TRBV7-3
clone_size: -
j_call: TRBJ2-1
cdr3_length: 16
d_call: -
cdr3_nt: TGTGCCAGCAGCTTAAGTCGGCTGCTCTCCTACAATGAGCAGTTCTTC
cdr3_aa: CASSLSRLLSYNEQFF

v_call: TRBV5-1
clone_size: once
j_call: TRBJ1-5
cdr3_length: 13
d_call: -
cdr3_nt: TGCGCCAGCAGCTTGGCACAAAATCAGCCCCAGCATTTT
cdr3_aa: CASSLAQNQPQHF

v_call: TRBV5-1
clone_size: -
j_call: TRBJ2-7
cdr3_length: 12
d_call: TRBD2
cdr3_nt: TGCGCCAGCAGACCGGGGACTAAAGAGCAGTACTTC
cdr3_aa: CASRPGTKEQYF

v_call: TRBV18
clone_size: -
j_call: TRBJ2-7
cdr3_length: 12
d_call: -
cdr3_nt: TGTGCCAGCTCCCCACAGGCCTTCGAGCAGTACTTC
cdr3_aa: CASSPQAFEQYF

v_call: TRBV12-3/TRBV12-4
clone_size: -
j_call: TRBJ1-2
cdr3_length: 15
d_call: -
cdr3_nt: TGTGCCAGCAGTTTTAAGGGAGGGCTTAACTATGGCTACACCTTC
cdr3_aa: CASSFKGGLNYGYTF

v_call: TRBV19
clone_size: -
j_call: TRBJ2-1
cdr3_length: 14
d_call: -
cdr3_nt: TGTGCCAGTCGCAATCCTAGGTATACTAATGAGCAGTTCTTC
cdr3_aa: CASRNPRYTNEQFF

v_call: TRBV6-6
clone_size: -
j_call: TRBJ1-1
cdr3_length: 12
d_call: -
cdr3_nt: TGTGCCAGCAGCTCGGGGAACACTGAAGCTTTCTTT
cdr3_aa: CASSSGNTEAFF

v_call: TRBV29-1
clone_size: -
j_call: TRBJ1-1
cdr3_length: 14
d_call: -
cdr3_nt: TGCAGCGTTGTAGGTGTCGTCCAAAACACTGAAGCTTTCTTT
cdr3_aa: CSVVGVVQNTEAFF

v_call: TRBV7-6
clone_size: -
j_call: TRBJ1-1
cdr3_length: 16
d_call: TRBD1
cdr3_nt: TGTGCCAGCAGCTTAGCCTACAGGGGCGGGTTCACTGAAGCTTTCTTT
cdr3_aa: CASSLAYRGGFTEAFF

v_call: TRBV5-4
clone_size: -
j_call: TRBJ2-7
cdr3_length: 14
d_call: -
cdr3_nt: TGTGCCAGCAGCGTCAAAGTCTTGGGCACCGAGCAGTACTTC
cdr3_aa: CASSVKVLGTEQYF

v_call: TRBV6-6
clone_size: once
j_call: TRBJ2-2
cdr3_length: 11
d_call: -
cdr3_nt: TGTGCCGGCGCCCAGTTCGGGGAGCTGTTTTTT
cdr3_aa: CAGAQFGELFF

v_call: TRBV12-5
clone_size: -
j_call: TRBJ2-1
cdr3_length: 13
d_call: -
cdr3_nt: TGTGCTAGTGTTCAGGGCTCGGGCAATGAGCAGTTCTTC
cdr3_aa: CASVQGSGNEQFF

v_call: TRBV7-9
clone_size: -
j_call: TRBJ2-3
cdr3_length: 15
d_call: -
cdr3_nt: TGTGCCAGCAGCTTTGACTGGGGGAGCACAGATACGCAGTATTTT
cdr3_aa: CASSFDWGSTDTQYF

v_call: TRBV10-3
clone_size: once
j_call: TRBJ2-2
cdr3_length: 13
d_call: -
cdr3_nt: TGTGCCATCAATCCAGAAAACACCGGGGAGCTGTTTTTT
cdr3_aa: CAINPENTGELFF